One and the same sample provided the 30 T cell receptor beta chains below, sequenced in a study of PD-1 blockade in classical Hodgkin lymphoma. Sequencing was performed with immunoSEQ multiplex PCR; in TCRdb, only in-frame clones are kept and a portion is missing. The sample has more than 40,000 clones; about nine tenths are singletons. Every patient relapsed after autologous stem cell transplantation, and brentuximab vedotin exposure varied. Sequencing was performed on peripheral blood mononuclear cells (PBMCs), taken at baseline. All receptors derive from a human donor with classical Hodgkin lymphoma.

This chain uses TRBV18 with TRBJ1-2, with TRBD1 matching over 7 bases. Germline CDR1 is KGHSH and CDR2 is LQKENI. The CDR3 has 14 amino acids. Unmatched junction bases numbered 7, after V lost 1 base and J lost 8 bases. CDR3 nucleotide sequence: TGTGCCAGCTCACCACAGGACAGGAGTGCAGGCTACACCTTC. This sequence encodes CASSPQDRSAGYTF.

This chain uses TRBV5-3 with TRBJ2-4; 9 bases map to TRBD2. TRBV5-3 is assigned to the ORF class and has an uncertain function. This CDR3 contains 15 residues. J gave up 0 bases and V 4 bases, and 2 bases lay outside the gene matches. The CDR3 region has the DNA TGTGCCAGAAGCAGACTAGCGGTAGCCAAAAACATTCAGTACTTC. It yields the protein CARSRLAVAKNIQYF.

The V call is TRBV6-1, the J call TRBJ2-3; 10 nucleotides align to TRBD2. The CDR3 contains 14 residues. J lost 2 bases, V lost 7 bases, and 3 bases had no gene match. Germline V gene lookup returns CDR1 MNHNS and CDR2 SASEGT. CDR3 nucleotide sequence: TGTGCCAGCAACAGCGGGAGGGACACAGATACGCAGTATTTT. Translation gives CASNSGRDTDTQYF.

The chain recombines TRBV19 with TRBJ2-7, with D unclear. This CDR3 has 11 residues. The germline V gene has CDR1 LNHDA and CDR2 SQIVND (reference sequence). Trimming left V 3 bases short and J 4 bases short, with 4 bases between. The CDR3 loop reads CASSMGYEQYF. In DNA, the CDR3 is TGTGCCAGTAGTATGGGGTACGAGCAGTACTTC.

The DNA of the CDR3 is TGCGCCAGCAGCTTTAGTACAGCAACTAATGAAAAACTGTTTTTT. Protein product: CASSFSTATNEKLFF. V usage is TRBV5-1 and J usage is TRBJ1-4; no clear D gene. V was trimmed by 2 bases and J by 0 bases, leaving 8 bases between them. CDR3 size: 15 residues. Per the germline V gene, CDR1 is SGHRS and CDR2 is YFSETQ.

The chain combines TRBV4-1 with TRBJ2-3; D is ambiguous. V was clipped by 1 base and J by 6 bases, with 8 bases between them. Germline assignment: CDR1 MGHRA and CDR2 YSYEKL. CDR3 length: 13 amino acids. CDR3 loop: CASSQVLVDTQYF. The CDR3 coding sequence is TGCGCCAGCAGCCAAGTTCTAGTCGATACGCAGTATTTT.

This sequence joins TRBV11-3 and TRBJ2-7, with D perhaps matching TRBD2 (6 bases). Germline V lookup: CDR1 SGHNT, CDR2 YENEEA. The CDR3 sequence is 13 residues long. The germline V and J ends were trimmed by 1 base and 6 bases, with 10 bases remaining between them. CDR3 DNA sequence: TGTGCCAGCAGCTTAGGCGGGGCATCCGAGCAGTACTTC. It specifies CASSLGGASEQYF.

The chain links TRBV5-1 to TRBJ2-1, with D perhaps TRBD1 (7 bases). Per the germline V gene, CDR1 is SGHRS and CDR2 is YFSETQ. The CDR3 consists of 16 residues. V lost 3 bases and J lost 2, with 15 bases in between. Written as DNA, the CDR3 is TGCGCCAGCAGCTCGGGAGAGGGGGCCCCCTACAATGAGCAGTTCTTC. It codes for CASSSGEGAPYNEQFF. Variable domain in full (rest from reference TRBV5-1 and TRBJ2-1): KAGVTQTPRYLIKTRGQQVTLSCSPISGHRSVSWYQQTPGQGLQFLFEYFSETQRNKGNFPGRFSGRQFSNSRSEMNVSTLELGDSALYLCASSSGEGAPYNEQFFGPGTRLTVL.

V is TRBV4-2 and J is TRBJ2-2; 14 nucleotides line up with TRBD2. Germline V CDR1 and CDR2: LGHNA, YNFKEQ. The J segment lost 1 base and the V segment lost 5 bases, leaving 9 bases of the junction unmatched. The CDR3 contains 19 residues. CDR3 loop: CASSSRLAGGPRNTGELFF. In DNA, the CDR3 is TGTGCCAGCAGCTCCCGACTAGCGGGAGGGCCAAGGAACACCGGGGAGCTGTTTTTT.

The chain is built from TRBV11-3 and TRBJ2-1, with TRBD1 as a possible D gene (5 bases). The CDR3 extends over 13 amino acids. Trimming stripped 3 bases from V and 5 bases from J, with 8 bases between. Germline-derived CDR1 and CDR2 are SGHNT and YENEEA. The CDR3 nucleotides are TGTGCCAGCAGCTTCGACAGCGACAATGAGCAGTTCTTC. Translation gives CASSFDSDNEQFF.

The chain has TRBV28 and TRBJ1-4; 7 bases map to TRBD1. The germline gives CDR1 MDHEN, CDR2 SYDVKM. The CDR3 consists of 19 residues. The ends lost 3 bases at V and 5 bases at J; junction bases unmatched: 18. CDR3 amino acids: CASSFLSARQGPWNEKLFF. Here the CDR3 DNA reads TGTGCCAGCAGTTTTTTATCGGCGCGACAGGGACCATGGAATGAAAAACTGTTTTTT.

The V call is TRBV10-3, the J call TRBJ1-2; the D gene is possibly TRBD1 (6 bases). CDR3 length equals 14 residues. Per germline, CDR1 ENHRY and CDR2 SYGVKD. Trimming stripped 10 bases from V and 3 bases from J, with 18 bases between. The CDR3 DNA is TGTGCCAGCAAGGGGGGGGGCACGGACTATGGCTACACCTTC. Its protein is CASKGGGTDYGYTF.

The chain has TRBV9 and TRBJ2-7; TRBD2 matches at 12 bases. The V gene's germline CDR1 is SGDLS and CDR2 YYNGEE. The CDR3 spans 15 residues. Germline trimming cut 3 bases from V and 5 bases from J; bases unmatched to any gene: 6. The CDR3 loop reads CASSAGLAGLNEQYF. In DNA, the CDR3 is TGTGCCAGCAGCGCCGGACTAGCGGGATTAAACGAGCAGTACTTC.

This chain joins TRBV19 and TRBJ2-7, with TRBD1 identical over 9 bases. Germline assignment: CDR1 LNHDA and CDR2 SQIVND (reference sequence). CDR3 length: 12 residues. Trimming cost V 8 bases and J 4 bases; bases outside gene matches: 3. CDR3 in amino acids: CASGTGKYEQYF. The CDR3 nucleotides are TGTGCCAGTGGGACAGGGAAGTACGAGCAGTACTTC.

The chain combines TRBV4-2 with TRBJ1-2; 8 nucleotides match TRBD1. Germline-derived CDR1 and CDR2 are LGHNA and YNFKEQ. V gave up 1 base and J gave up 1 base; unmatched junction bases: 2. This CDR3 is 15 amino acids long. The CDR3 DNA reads TGTGCCAGCAGCCAAGCGACAGGGGTTAACTATGGCTACACCTTC. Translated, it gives CASSQATGVNYGYTF.

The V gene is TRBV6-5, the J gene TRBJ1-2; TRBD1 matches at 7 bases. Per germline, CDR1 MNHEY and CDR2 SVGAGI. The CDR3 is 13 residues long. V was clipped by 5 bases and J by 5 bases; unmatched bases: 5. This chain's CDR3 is CASSAQGLYGYTF. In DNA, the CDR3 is TGTGCCAGCAGTGCACAGGGGCTTTATGGCTACACCTTC.

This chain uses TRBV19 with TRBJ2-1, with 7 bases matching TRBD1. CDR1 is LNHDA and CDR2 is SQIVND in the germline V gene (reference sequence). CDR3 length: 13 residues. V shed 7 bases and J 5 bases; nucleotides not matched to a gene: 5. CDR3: CASTGGNHNEQFF. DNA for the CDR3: TGTGCCAGTACAGGGGGTAACCACAATGAGCAGTTCTTC.

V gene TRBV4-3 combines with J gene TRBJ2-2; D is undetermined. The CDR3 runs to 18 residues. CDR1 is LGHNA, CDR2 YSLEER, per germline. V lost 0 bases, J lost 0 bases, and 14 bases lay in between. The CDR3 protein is CASSQEPPGASNTGELFF. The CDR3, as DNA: TGCGCCAGCAGCCAAGAGCCTCCTGGCGCCTCGAACACCGGGGAGCTGTTTTTT.

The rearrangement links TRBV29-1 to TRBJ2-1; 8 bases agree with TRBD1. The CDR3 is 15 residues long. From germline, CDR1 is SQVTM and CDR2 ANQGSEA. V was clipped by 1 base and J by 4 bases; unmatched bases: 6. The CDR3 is CSVEVAGQVYNEQFF. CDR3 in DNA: TGCAGCGTTGAAGTGGCGGGACAGGTGTACAATGAGCAGTTCTTC.

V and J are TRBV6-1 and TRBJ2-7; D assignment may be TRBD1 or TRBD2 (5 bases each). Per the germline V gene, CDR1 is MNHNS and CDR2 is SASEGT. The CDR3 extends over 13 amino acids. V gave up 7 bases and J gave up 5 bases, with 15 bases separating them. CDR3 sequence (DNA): TGTGCCAGCACCCTGGGGGAGTTGAACGAGCAGTACTTC. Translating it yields CASTLGELNEQYF.

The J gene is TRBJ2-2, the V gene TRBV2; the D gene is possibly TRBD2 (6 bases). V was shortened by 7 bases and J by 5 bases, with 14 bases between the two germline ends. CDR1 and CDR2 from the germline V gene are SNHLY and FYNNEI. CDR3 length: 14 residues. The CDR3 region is CASIPGAGTGELFF. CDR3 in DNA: TGTGCCAGCATCCCCGGGGCGGGGACCGGGGAGCTGTTTTTT.

CDR3 nucleotide sequence: TGTGCCAGTAGTATAGATCAAAGCGGTCGAGCCAAAAACATTCAGTACTTC. Protein product: CASSIDQSGRAKNIQYF. The gene calls are TRBV19 and TRBJ2-4; D perhaps matches TRBD2 (5 bases). CDR1 and CDR2 (germline): LNHDA, SQIVND (reference sequence). The CDR3 has 17 amino acids. The V gene lost 0 bases and the J gene lost 0 bases, with 12 bases spanning the gap. The whole variable domain, remainder taken from reference TRBV19 and TRBJ2-4, is DGGITQSPKYLFRKEGQNVTLSCEQNLNHDAMYWYRQDPGQGLRLIYYSQIVNDFQKGDIAEGYSVSREKKESFPLTVTSAQKNPTAFYLCASSIDQSGRAKNIQYFGAGTRLSVL.

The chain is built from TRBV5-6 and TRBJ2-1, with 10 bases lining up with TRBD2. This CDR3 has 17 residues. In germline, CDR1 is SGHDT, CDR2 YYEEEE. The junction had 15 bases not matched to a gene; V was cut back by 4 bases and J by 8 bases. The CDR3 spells CASSLWTSGFRRDEQFF. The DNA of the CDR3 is TGTGCCAGCAGCCTTTGGACTAGCGGATTCCGGCGGGATGAGCAGTTCTTC. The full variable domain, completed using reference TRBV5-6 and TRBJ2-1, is DAGVTQSPTHLIKTRGQQVTLRCSPKSGHDTVSWYQQALGQGPQFIFQYYEEEERQRGNFPDRFSGHQFPNYSSELNVNALLLGDSALYLCASSLWTSGFRRDEQFFGPGTRLTVL.

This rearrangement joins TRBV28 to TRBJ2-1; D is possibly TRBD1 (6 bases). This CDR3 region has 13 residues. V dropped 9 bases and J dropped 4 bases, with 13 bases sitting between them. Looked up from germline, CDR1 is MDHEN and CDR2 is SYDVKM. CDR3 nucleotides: TGTGCCAGTCGAAGGGGGTCGTACAATGAGCAGTTCTTC. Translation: CASRRGSYNEQFF.

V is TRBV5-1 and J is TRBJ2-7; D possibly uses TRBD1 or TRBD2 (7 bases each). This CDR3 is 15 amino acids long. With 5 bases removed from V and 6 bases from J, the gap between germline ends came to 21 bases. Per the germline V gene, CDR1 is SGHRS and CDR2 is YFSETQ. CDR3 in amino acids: CASSREAQGSGEQYF. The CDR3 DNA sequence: TGCGCCAGCAGTCGGGAGGCACAGGGGTCTGGCGAGCAGTACTTC.

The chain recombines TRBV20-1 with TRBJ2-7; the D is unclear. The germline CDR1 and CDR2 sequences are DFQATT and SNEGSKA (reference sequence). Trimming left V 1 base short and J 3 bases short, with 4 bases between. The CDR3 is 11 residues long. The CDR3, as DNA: TGCAGTGCTAGAGTCCTCTACGAGCAGTACTTC. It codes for CSARVLYEQYF.

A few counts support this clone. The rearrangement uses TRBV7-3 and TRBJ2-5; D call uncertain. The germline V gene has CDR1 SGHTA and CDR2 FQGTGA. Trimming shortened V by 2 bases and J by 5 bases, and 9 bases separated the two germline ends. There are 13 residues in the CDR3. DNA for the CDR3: TGTGCCAGCAGCTTAGGGCCAAGGGAGACCCAGTACTTC. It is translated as CASSLGPRETQYF.

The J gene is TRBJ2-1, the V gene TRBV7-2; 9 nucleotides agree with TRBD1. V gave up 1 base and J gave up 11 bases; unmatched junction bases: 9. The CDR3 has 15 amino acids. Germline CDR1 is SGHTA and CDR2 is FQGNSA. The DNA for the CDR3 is TGTGCCAGCAGCTTAGGTCGTGGAGGACAGGGGAAGCAGTTCTTC. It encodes CASSLGRGGQGKQFF. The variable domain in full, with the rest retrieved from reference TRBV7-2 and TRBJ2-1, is GAGVSQSPSNKVTEKGKDVELRCDPISGHTALYWYRQSLGQGLEFLIYFQGNSAPDKSGLPSDRFSAERTGGSVSTLTIQRTQQEDSAVYLCASSLGRGGQGKQFFGPGTRLTVL.

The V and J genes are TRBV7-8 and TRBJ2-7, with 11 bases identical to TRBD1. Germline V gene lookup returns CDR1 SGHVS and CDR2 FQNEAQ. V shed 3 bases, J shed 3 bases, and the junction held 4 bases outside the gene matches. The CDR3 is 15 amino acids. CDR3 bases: TGTGCCAGCAGCTTCCGGGACAGGGGGGGCTACGAGCAGTACTTC. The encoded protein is CASSFRDRGGYEQYF.

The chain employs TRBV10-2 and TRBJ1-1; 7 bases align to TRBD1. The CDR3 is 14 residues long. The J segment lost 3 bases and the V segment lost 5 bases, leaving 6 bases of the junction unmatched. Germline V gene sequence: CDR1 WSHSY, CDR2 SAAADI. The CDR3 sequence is CASSQNRGDTEAFF. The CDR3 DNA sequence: TGCGCCAGCAGTCAGAACAGGGGAGACACTGAAGCTTTCTTT.